These 29 T cell receptor beta chains share one sample of origin, sequenced in a study of CD8 T cells in ankylosing spondylitis (dated by TCRdb to the late 2010s). The method behind the library was 5' RACE. Instrument on record: Illumina HiSeq 2500. TCRdb itself trimmed the public reads at Q25 with fastp, ran MiXCR and retained productive beta chains. Rows are combined by CDR3 protein, so each entry shows the most common genes and DNA. This sample lists around 340,000 distinct CDR3 sequences; about 14% were detected once. Of the sample, about 1.1% falls within the top ten clones. Sequences were obtained from blood, either unsorted or a sorted T cell fraction (not recorded which). Receptor source: a male donor with ankylosing spondylitis or in good health (not recorded which).

This chain joins TRBV4-2 and TRBJ1-5; D is undetermined. The CDR3 has 20 amino acids. Germline-derived CDR1 and CDR2 are LGHNA and YNFKEQ. Trimming stripped 0 bases from V and 2 bases from J, with 23 bases between. CDR3 sequence: CASSQEYRRRAEGRNQPQHF. The CDR3, as DNA: TGTGCCAGCAGCCAAGAATACCGGAGAAGGGCAGAAGGACGCAATCAGCCCCAGCATTTT.

This clonotype has only a few counts. The rearrangement uses TRBV5-1 and TRBJ2-1, with unresolved D. In germline, CDR1 is SGHRS, CDR2 YFSETQ. V lost 0 bases to trimming and J lost 6 bases, with 10 bases between them. CDR3 length equals 14 residues. The CDR3: CASSLEGRSNEQFF. The CDR3 DNA reads TGCGCCAGCAGCTTGGAGGGCAGGAGCAATGAGCAGTTCTTC.

This clonotype was picked up a small number of times. The chain carries TRBV12-3 or TRBV12-4 and TRBJ2-5, with 10 positions matching TRBD2. V lost 7 bases and J lost 5; bases outside the gene matches: 13. The CDR3 has 16 residues. The CDR3 region has the DNA TGTGCCAGCACCCAGAGAGGAGCGGGGGGGCTGGAGACCCAGTACTTC. Protein product: CASTQRGAGGLETQYF.

Only a few counts were recorded for this clonotype. The chain links TRBV6-1 to TRBJ1-1; 7 bases map to TRBD1. The V and J ends lost 2 bases and 7 bases, in that order; junction bases with no gene match: 13. The CDR3 consists of 16 residues. Germline-derived CDR1 and CDR2 are MNHNS and SASEGT. The chain's CDR3 is CASSEPGQLNMREAFF. The CDR3 DNA sequence: TGTGCCAGCAGTGAACCGGGACAGTTAAATATGCGTGAAGCTTTCTTT.

This clonotype was counted a few times. This chain links TRBV5-1 with TRBJ2-3, with TRBD2 matching 9 bases. The CDR3 is made up of 19 amino acids. V shed 4 bases, J shed 2 bases, and the junction held 17 bases outside the gene matches. CDR1 is SGHRS, CDR2 YFSETQ, per germline. The CDR3 here is CASSPFSGRPTYYTDTQYF. CDR3 in DNA: TGCGCCAGCAGCCCCTTTAGCGGGAGACCCACCTACTACACAGATACGCAGTATTTT. The full variable domain, its missing parts supplied by reference TRBV5-1 and TRBJ2-3, is KAGVTQTPRYLIKTRGQQVTLSCSPISGHRSVSWYQQTPGQGLQFLFEYFSETQRNKGNFPGRFSGRQFSNSRSEMNVSTLELGDSALYLCASSPFSGRPTYYTDTQYFGPGTRLTVL.

In its sample, this clonotype was seen a few times. The CDR3 coding sequence is TGTGCCAGCACCCTCAGAGGGTCGGGGGCCGACACAGATACGCAGTATTTT. It codes for CASTLRGSGADTDTQYF. The chain uses TRBV9 and TRBJ2-3; D could derive from TRBD1 or TRBD2 (6 bases each). Germline V gene data show CDR1 as SGDLS and CDR2 as YYNGEE. The V gene lost 6 bases and the J gene lost 2 bases, with 22 bases spanning the gap. This CDR3 is 17 amino acids long. Filled out from reference TRBV9 and TRBJ2-3, the complete variable domain reads DSGVTQTPKHLITATGQRVTLRCSPRSGDLSVYWYQQSLDQGLQFLIQYYNGEERAKGNILERFSAQQFPDLHSELNLSSLELGDSALYFCASTLRGSGADTDTQYFGPGTRLTVL.

This clonotype was recorded a few times. V gene TRBV7-9 combines with J gene TRBJ1-1; D ambiguous. Trimming removed 7 bases from V and 4 bases from J, with 19 bases in between. The CDR3 totals 15 residues. Germline CDR1 and CDR2: SEHNR and FQNEAQ (reference sequence). This CDR3 is CASTPENLRATEAFF. In DNA, the CDR3 is TGTGCCAGCACCCCCGAGAACCTCCGGGCCACTGAAGCTTTCTTT.

Here the CDR3 reads CASSQWGTGENSPLHF. Here the CDR3 DNA reads TGTGCCAGCAGCCAATGGGGGACAGGGGAGAATTCACCCCTCCACTTT. The rearrangement joins TRBV3-1 to TRBJ1-6, with TRBD1 identical over 10 bases. CDR1 LGHDT and CDR2 YNNKEL come from the germline V gene (reference sequence). V was clipped by 2 bases and J by 7 bases; unmatched bases: 5. The CDR3 extends over 16 amino acids. The entire variable domain, with the rest obtained from reference TRBV3-1 and TRBJ1-6, is as follows: DTAVSQTPKYLVTQMGNDKSIKCEQNLGHDTMYWYKQDSKKFLKIMFSYNNKELIINETVPNRFSPKSPDKAHLNLHINSLELGDSAVYFCASSQWGTGENSPLHFGNGTRLTVT.

V and J are TRBV5-1 and TRBJ2-1; TRBD2 aligns across 9 bases. V shed 3 bases and J 3 bases; nucleotides not matched to a gene: 10. CDR1 and CDR2 from the germline V gene are SGHRS and YFSETQ. The CDR3 covers 17 residues. In DNA form, the CDR3 reads TGCGCCAGCAGCTCAGCCAGGGCTAGCGGGGTCTACAATGAGCAGTTCTTC. This gives the protein CASSSARASGVYNEQFF.

This clonotype showed up just a few times. This chain connects TRBV10-3 to TRBJ2-3; 10 bases align to TRBD2. The CDR3 contains 13 residues. Germline V gene data show CDR1 as ENHRY and CDR2 as SYGVKD. The V gene end was trimmed by 11 bases and the J gene end by 4 bases; junction bases not matched to a gene: 6. The CDR3 nucleotides read TGTGCCTCGAGCGGGGGGGAAGCAGATACGCAGTATTTT. Translation: CASSGGEADTQYF.

This rearrangement joins TRBV18 to TRBJ1-4; D possibly corresponds to TRBD1 (5 bases). Germline loops: CDR1 KGHSH, CDR2 LQKENI. Trimming shortened V by 3 bases and J by 11 bases, and 16 bases separated the two germline ends. The CDR3 sequence is 14 residues long. The DNA for the CDR3 is TGTGCCAGCTCACCGACAGTGGGGGATGGGAAACTGTTTTTT. Its translation is CASSPTVGDGKLFF.

The chain carries TRBV25-1 and TRBJ1-3, with D maybe TRBD1 (6 bases). V was shortened by 2 bases and J by 5 bases, with 13 bases between the two germline ends. Germline V gene data show CDR1 as MGHDK and CDR2 as SYGVNS. CDR3 length: 15 residues. The CDR3 DNA reads as TGTGCCAGCAGTGAAATAGACAGGTCCCGAAACACCATATATTTT. It is translated as CASSEIDRSRNTIYF.

This clonotype has only a few counts. The chain has TRBV7-9 and TRBJ1-2, with D tentatively TRBD1 (5 bases). V lost 2 bases and J lost 7, with 11 bases in between. The CDR3 runs 13 residues. CDR1 SEHNR and CDR2 FQNEAQ come from the germline V gene (reference sequence). CDR3 nucleotide sequence: TGTGCCAGCAGCTTATATGAAGGGGCTGGCTACACCTTC. It encodes CASSLYEGAGYTF.

For this clonotype: This may stem from a read error, because a much larger clone lies one nucleotide away. This sequence joins TRBV2 and TRBJ2-5, with D unclear. This CDR3 is 11 amino acids long. The germline V gene has CDR1 SNHLY and CDR2 FYNNEI. V was clipped by 0 bases and J by 12 bases, with 8 bases between them. The CDR3 DNA sequence: TGTGCCAGCAGTGAAGCGATGTCCGAGTACTTC. It codes for CASSEAMSEYF.

The chain carries TRBV5-1 and TRBJ1-2, with 8 bases matching TRBD1. J gave up 2 bases and V 4 bases, and 4 bases lay outside the gene matches. The length of the CDR3 is 14 residues. Germline CDR1 and CDR2: SGHRS and YFSETQ. This CDR3 is CASSKTGDNYGYTF. The CDR3 bases are TGCGCCAGCAGCAAGACAGGGGACAACTATGGCTACACCTTC.

The table lists this clonotype with many counts. V gene TRBV12-3 or TRBV12-4 combines with J gene TRBJ1-2; no firm D call. The CDR3 loop spans 13 amino acids. V lost 1 base and J lost 4, with 7 bases in between. The CDR3: CASSLGAAYGYTF. The CDR3 coding sequence is TGTGCCAGCAGTTTAGGCGCAGCCTATGGCTACACCTTC.

J is TRBJ1-1 and V is TRBV5-1; a possible D gene is TRBD1 (6 bases). V lost 2 bases to trimming and J lost 10 bases, with 15 bases between them. This CDR3 is built from 13 residues. Germline V lookup: CDR1 SGHRS, CDR2 YFSETQ. In DNA, the CDR3 is TGCGCCAGCAGCTTAACCGTACAGGGCGCAGCTTTCTTT. Translation: CASSLTVQGAAFF. The full variable domain, completed using reference TRBV5-1 and TRBJ1-1, is KAGVTQTPRYLIKTRGQQVTLSCSPISGHRSVSWYQQTPGQGLQFLFEYFSETQRNKGNFPGRFSGRQFSNSRSEMNVSTLELGDSALYLCASSLTVQGAAFFGQGTRLTVV.

The chain recombines TRBV20-1 with TRBJ1-1, with D maybe TRBD1 (6 bases). The CDR3 runs 15 residues. V lost 0 bases, J lost 1 base, and 12 bases lay in between. Germline V gene data show CDR1 as DFQATT and CDR2 as SNEGSKA (reference sequence). The CDR3 DNA sequence: TGCAGTGCTAGAGATAGAAGGACAGAGAACACTGAAGCTTTCTTT. Translated: CSARDRRTENTEAFF.

For the CDR3, the DNA is TGTGCCAGCAGTGAAACTGGGTCCCTACGCACAGATACGCAGTATTTT. Protein product: CASSETGSLRTDTQYF. V gene TRBV25-1 combines with J gene TRBJ2-3; D not resolved. Germline CDR1 and CDR2: MGHDK and SYGVNS. The CDR3 sequence is 16 residues long. Deletions cut 2 bases from V and 1 base from J, with 13 bases between. The variable domain in full, with the rest retrieved from reference TRBV25-1 and TRBJ2-3, is EADIYQTPRYLVIGTGKKITLECSQTMGHDKMYWYQQDPGMELHLIHYSYGVNSTEKGDLSSESTVSRIRTEHFPLTLESARPSHTSQYLCASSETGSLRTDTQYFGPGTRLTVL.

This clonotype was detected a few times. The chain employs TRBV4-1 and TRBJ2-3; 12 nucleotides agree with TRBD2. Per the germline V gene, CDR1 is MGHRA and CDR2 is YSYEKL. The CDR3 contains 17 residues. J lost 2 bases, V lost 8 bases, and 11 bases had no gene match. The CDR3 here is CASGLAGGPSSTDTQYF. CDR3 nucleotides: TGCGCCAGCGGGCTAGCGGGGGGGCCATCCTCCACAGATACGCAGTATTTT.

The chain joins TRBV7-2 to TRBJ1-4; 9 nucleotides agree with TRBD1. The CDR3 is 15 residues long. J was trimmed by 5 bases and V by 8 bases; bases with no gene match: 9. The germline CDR1 and CDR2 sequences are SGHTA and FQGNSA. In DNA, the CDR3 is TGTGCCAGCCGTATAACAGGGGGCCCGAATGAAAAACTGTTTTTT. This codes for CASRITGGPNEKLFF.

The CDR3 nucleotides are TGTGCCAGCAGCCCTAGGACTAGCGGGGTAAGCGAGCAGTACTTC. Amino acid sequence: CASSPRTSGVSEQYF. This sequence joins TRBV9 and TRBJ2-7, with 12 bases aligning to TRBD2. The V and J ends lost 4 bases and 6 bases, in that order; junction bases with no gene match: 8. The CDR3 totals 15 residues. In germline, CDR1 is SGDLS, CDR2 YYNGEE.

In its sample, this clonotype was seen a few times. This chain links TRBV29-1 with TRBJ2-1, with a weak D call TRBD2 (5 bases). CDR1 and CDR2 from the germline V gene are SQVTM and ANQGSEA. The CDR3 has 13 residues. With 4 bases removed from V and 4 bases from J, the gap between germline ends came to 11 bases. CDR3 coding DNA: TGCAGCGTTGTGGGGAGAGCTTACAATGAGCAGTTCTTC. Protein sequence: CSVVGRAYNEQFF.

This rearrangement joins TRBV6-5 to TRBJ2-3, with no clear D. CDR3 size: 15 residues. V was trimmed by 0 bases and J by 0 bases, leaving 7 bases between them. CDR1 and CDR2 (germline): MNHEY, SVGAGI. Here the CDR3 DNA reads TGTGCCAGCAGTTACTCGACCGGAAGCACAGATACGCAGTATTTT. Translating it yields CASSYSTGSTDTQYF.

This clonotype was seen a handful of times. V gene TRBV6-5 combines with J gene TRBJ2-5; D possibly corresponds to TRBD2 (5 bases). Per the germline V gene, CDR1 is MNHEY and CDR2 is SVGAGI. V dropped 0 bases and J dropped 1 base, with 12 bases sitting between them. The CDR3 extends over 16 amino acids. The CDR3: CASSYSGRLSQETQYF. The DNA for the CDR3 is TGTGCCAGCAGTTACTCAGGGAGACTATCCCAAGAGACCCAGTACTTC.

The chain combines TRBV2 with TRBJ1-5; TRBD1 matches at 8 bases. Germline V gives CDR1 SNHLY, CDR2 FYNNEI. The length of the CDR3 is 14 residues. V was clipped by 6 bases and J by 5 bases; unmatched bases: 6. The CDR3 coding sequence is TGTGCCAGCAGCCTGGACAGGGACGATCAGCCCCAGCATTTT. Translation gives CASSLDRDDQPQHF.

This clonotype was seen only a few times. The rearrangement joins TRBV29-1 to TRBJ1-1, with TRBD1 matching over 9 bases. Trimming removed 7 bases from V and 1 base from J; junction bases left unmatched: 4. The CDR3 covers 13 residues. CDR1 SQVTM and CDR2 ANQGSEA come from the germline V gene. CDR3 sequence (DNA): TGCAGCGGCCGGGACAGGGCGAACACTGAAGCTTTCTTT. Amino acids: CSGRDRANTEAFF.

This clonotype turned up a few times. The CDR3 DNA follows: TGTGCCAGCAGTGAAGCAGGGACCTCTTACAATGAGCAGTTCTTC. Protein sequence: CASSEAGTSYNEQFF. The rearrangement uses TRBV6-1 and TRBJ2-1, with D tentatively TRBD1 or TRBD2 (5 bases each). This CDR3 is 15 amino acids long. In germline, CDR1 is MNHNS, CDR2 SASEGT. The V end lost 0 bases, the J end lost 4 bases, and 10 bases lay between the germline ends.

This clonotype was counted between two and nine times. The chain recombines TRBV20-1 with TRBJ2-1; 10 bases fit TRBD2. V lost 1 base and J lost 2; bases outside the gene matches: 2. The germline CDR1 and CDR2 sequences are DFQATT and SNEGSKA (reference sequence). This CDR3 has 15 amino acids. This CDR3 reads CSARGSGGAYNEQFF. The CDR3 DNA reads TGCAGTGCTAGAGGAAGCGGGGGGGCCTACAATGAGCAGTTCTTC.